This T cell receptor (beta chain) is drawn from a study of shared clonotypes between healthy human individuals. Study-level background: The people who gave samples were a couple of women and three men aged 18 to 49. The study used three CD4 naive, three CD4 memory, two CD8 naive and one CD8 memory plate per donor.

Germline V lookup: CDR1 LNHDA, CDR2 SQIVND (reference sequence). This CDR3 comprises 16 residues. The V and J ends lost 5 bases and 9 bases, in that order; junction bases with no gene match: 16. Findings and limits, study-wide: Although depth was large, rarefaction showed that sequencing of the sorted subsets was incomplete.

Terminally differentiated effector memory CD45RA+ cells were left out of the naive CD8 fraction, which was CD45RO-negative and positively selected for CCR7. This was a deep-level run. Assay used: immunoSEQ multiplex PCR; TCRdb lists only in-frame clones, some missing. Among roughly 2,000,000 clones listed, roughly 93% were seen once. Concerning this clone itself: No antigen is known for it.

The rearrangement uses TRBV19 and TRBJ2-1, with 7 nucleotides matching TRBD1. The clonotype originates from a man aged 18 to 35 in good health. Some clones in this sample may be carry-over from other donors' samples. Sequenced input: naive CD8+ T cells from PBMCs. The CDR3 loop reads CASSLNPETGLIEQFF. In DNA, the CDR3 is TGTGCCAGTAGTCTCAACCCTGAGACAGGGCTTATTGAGCAGTTCTTC. The complete variable domain, with remaining parts taken from reference TRBV19 and TRBJ2-1, reads DGGITQSPKYLFRKEGQNVTLSCEQNLNHDAMYWYRQDPGQGLRLIYYSQIVNDFQKGDIAEGYSVSREKKESFPLTVTSAQKNPTAFYLCASSLNPETGLIEQFFGPGTRLTVL.